The sequence of this TCR beta chain was determined in a study of blood T cells in healthy people across ages. At least ten counts were recorded for this clonotype. A second PCR, run for about 6 to 11 cycles, used a sample-barcoded 5' primer plus a J-beta primer mix. A single record per CDR3 protein comes from TCRdb applying MiXCR to the 5' RACE reads. The sample carries 1.5 million to 2 million distinct CDR3 sequences, 28% recorded once. The CDR3 totals 15 residues. V lost 0 bases and J 3 bases, leaving 12 bases between the germline ends. Germline CDR1 SGHDT, CDR2 YYEEEE. The chain combines TRBV5-6 with TRBJ2-5; D call uncertain. The sample comprised blood. This TCR was sampled from a woman under 40 in good health. The CDR3 coding sequence is TGTGCCAGCAGCTTGGTGGCAGAACAAGAAGAGACCCAGTACTTC. Translating it yields CASSLVAEQEETQYF.